This passage covers 3 T cell receptor beta chains from one sample sequenced in a study of blood T cells in healthy people across ages. Then a second PCR, running roughly 7 to 11 cycles, was carried out with a sample-barcoded 5' primer and a J-beta primer mix. TCRdb used MiXCR to reprocess the 5' RACE reads, holding one entry per CDR3 protein. The sample contains about 1 million distinct CDR3 sequences, around 45% of which appear only once. The specimen sequenced was blood. The origin of the receptors is a woman aged 55-70 years in good health.

This clonotype was counted a single time. The rearrangement joins TRBV5-5 to TRBJ2-5; D not resolved. CDR1 SGHKS and CDR2 YYEKEE come from the germline V gene (reference sequence). The CDR3 is made up of 14 amino acids. Trimming took 4 bases from V and 11 from J, leaving 21 bases between them. The DNA of the CDR3 is TGTGCCAGCAGCCCTGAGCTATACGTCAATGAGCAGTACTTC. This gives the protein CASSPELYVNEQYF.

This clonotype was recorded a few times. V usage is TRBV7-2 and J usage is TRBJ1-2, with D possibly matching TRBD1 (5 bases). Between the trimmed V and J ends, which lost 3 bases and 8 bases, there was a span of 25 bases. Germline V lookup: CDR1 SGHTA, CDR2 FQGNSA. The CDR3 is 17 amino acids. This chain's CDR3 is CASSFHSVGDRAWGYTF. The DNA for the CDR3 is TGTGCCAGCAGCTTCCATTCCGTAGGGGATAGGGCTTGGGGCTACACCTTC.

In the case of this clonotype: At one boundary the junction diverges from the germline segment, which might be a read error. V is TRBV10-3 and J is TRBJ2-7, with 7 bases matching TRBD1. CDR1 is ENHRY, CDR2 SYGVKD, per germline. The CDR3 has 13 residues. The CDR3 protein is CAIRQTGSYERYF. For the CDR3, the DNA is TGTGCCATCAGACAGACAGGGAGCTACGAGCGGTACTTC.